The 9 T cell receptor beta chains given below trace back to one sample, sequenced in a study of breast tumors, draining lymph nodes, adjacent tissues. Breast cancer patients provided tissue from their axillary draining lymph nodes. TCRdb processed the multiplex PCR reads anew with MiXCR; each CDR3 protein has one entry. Among roughly 80,000 distinct CDR3 sequences listed, approximately 20% were seen once. The specimen was axillary lymph node tissue. Receptor source: a female donor with breast cancer. Some clones in this sample may be carry-over from other donors' samples.

This clonotype was counted ten times or more. The CDR3 here is CASSPAGSGHKDYNEQFF. CDR3 DNA: TGCGCCAGCAGCCCCGCTGGGTCGGGCCATAAAGACTACAATGAGCAGTTCTTC. The rearrangement links TRBV5-1 to TRBJ2-1; D is unresolved. This CDR3 is built from 18 residues. The V and J ends lost 4 bases and 3 bases respectively, with 23 bases between them. In germline, CDR1 is SGHRS, CDR2 YFSETQ.

In its sample, this clonotype was seen many times. This chain joins TRBV4-1 and TRBJ2-3, with D possibly TRBD2 on 6 matching bases. Trimming removed 6 bases at V and 5 bases at J, with 12 bases between. The CDR3 covers 13 residues. Looked up from germline, CDR1 is MGHRA and CDR2 is YSYEKL. The DNA of the CDR3 is TGCGCCAGCAGTCGGAGGGGAGAAGATACGCAGTATTTT. This gives the protein CASSRRGEDTQYF.

This chain connects TRBV3-1 to TRBJ2-1; 8 nucleotides agree with TRBD2. Per germline, CDR1 LGHDT and CDR2 YNNKEL (reference sequence). This CDR3 has 16 amino acids. V lost 4 bases, J lost 4 bases, and 9 bases stayed unmatched. In nucleotides, the CDR3 is TGTGCCAGCAGCCGAAGCGGGAGTCAAGCTTACAATGAGCAGTTCTTC. This codes for CASSRSGSQAYNEQFF.

This clonotype was seen repeatedly, ten times or more. V and J are TRBV5-5 and TRBJ2-7; TRBD2 matches 9 bases. The CDR3 is made up of 17 amino acids. CDR1 is SGHKS, CDR2 YYEKEE, per germline (reference sequence). Trimming took 0 bases from V and 2 from J; bases not matched to a gene: 9. The CDR3 is CASSLAPGGRETYEQYF. The DNA of the CDR3 is TGTGCCAGCAGCTTGGCCCCAGGCGGGAGGGAGACCTACGAGCAGTACTTC.

This clonotype was recorded many times. The chain uses TRBV7-8 and TRBJ2-2, with D possibly TRBD2 on 6 matching bases. This CDR3 has 15 amino acids. CDR1 and CDR2 from the germline V gene are SGHVS and FQNEAQ. Trimming took 3 bases from V and 7 from J, leaving 15 bases between them. CDR3 sequence: CASSFAEGRSGELFF. In DNA form, the CDR3 reads TGTGCCAGCAGCTTTGCGGAGGGCCGGAGCGGGGAGCTGTTTTTT.

Only a few counts were recorded for this clonotype. A much bigger clone sits one base away, suggesting this may be a read error. CDR3: CSASPVSSSYVQYF. The CDR3 coding sequence is TGCAGTGCTAGCCCGGTTTCTAGCTCCTACGTGCAGTACTTC. V usage is TRBV20-1 and J usage is TRBJ2-7; tentatively, D is TRBD2 (5 bases). The CDR3 sequence is 14 residues long. From germline, CDR1 is DFQATT and CDR2 SNEGSKA (reference sequence).

This clonotype was detected many times. The chain is built from TRBV7-2 and TRBJ1-4; the match to TRBD1 covers 7 bases. Losses at the gene ends were 1 base for V and 3 bases for J; bases not matched to a gene: 2. Looked up from germline, CDR1 is SGHTA and CDR2 is FQGNSA. The CDR3 has 15 amino acids. The CDR3 coding sequence is TGTGCCAGCAGCTTAGGGGACAGTTCTAATGAAAAACTGTTTTTT. It specifies CASSLGDSSNEKLFF. Together with reference TRBV7-2 and TRBJ1-4, the CDR3 gives the full variable domain: GAGVSQSPSNKVTEKGKDVELRCDPISGHTALYWYRQSLGQGLEFLIYFQGNSAPDKSGLPSDRFSAERTGGSVSTLTIQRTQQEDSAVYLCASSLGDSSNEKLFFGSGTQLSVL.

This sequence joins TRBV9 and TRBJ2-2, with D uncertain. Germline V gene sequence: CDR1 SGDLS, CDR2 YYNGEE. The CDR3 is made up of 17 amino acids. V was pared by 0 bases and J by 1 base, with 13 bases between. The CDR3 is CASSVASNPGNTGELFF. The CDR3 bases are TGTGCCAGCAGCGTAGCCTCAAACCCCGGGAACACCGGGGAGCTGTTTTTT.

Many counts were recorded for this clonotype. The V and J genes are TRBV5-1 and TRBJ1-6; 10 bases align to TRBD1. This CDR3 has 15 residues. CDR1 is SGHRS and CDR2 is YFSETQ in the germline V gene. V lost 3 bases, J lost 10 bases, and 7 bases stayed unmatched. In nucleotides, the CDR3 is TGCGCCAGCAGCTCTGCGACAGGGGGCGGGTCACCCCTCCACTTT. This sequence encodes CASSSATGGGSPLHF.